This TCR beta chain stems from a study of blood T cell repertoires in COVID-19. Study details: COVID-19 samples, acute and convalescent, were from the United States, Italy and Spain.

Study processing details: Estimates of nucleated cell counts were drawn from the amplification of reference gene primers. Measured with immunoSEQ multiplex PCR; TCRdb has only the in-frame clones, and not every one. V and J calls and clone size follow that table, whereas D and trimming were derived from the DNA. The sample includes over 250,000 clones, 85% to 90% of them seen just once. The sample was peripheral blood. This sequence originates from a human donor in a cohort sampled during active COVID-19.

CDR3 bases: TGTGCCAGCAGCTTGGGGCCCGGGGTATCTGGAAACACCATATATTTT. Encoded protein: CASSLGPGVSGNTIYF. The genes are TRBV5-4 and TRBJ1-3; no clear D. The CDR3 contains 16 residues. Trimming removed 0 bases from V and 1 base from J, with 11 bases in between. Per germline, CDR1 SGHNT and CDR2 YYREEE (reference sequence).